This entry describes one TCR beta chain. Trimming took 3 bases from V and 7 from J; bases not matched to a gene: 7. The germline V gene has CDR1 SGHRS and CDR2 YFSETQ. CDR3 length: 15 amino acids. These data are taken from a study of blood T cell repertoires in COVID-19. In the study overall: Acute-phase and convalescent COVID-19 samples originated in the United States, Italy and Spain. PBMCs, B-cell-depleted T cells, or T cells provided the cDNA or gDNA that made up the material.

Original processing notes: Reference gene primer amplification gave nucleated cell count estimates. Here immunoSEQ multiplex PCR was the method, and the copy in TCRdb shows in-frame clones only, minus some. V and J calls plus clone size are reproduced from that table; the DNA served to infer D and trimming. The data hold 250,000 to 300,000 clones, with 82% observed a single time. This chain links TRBV5-1 with TRBJ2-2; 9 nucleotides line up with TRBD2. Sequencing was carried out using peripheral blood. The sequence was obtained from a woman aged 18-35 years with acute or convalescent COVID-19. CDR3 in amino acids: CASSSSGTSIGELFF. The CDR3 DNA follows: TGCGCCAGCAGCTCCTCCGGGACTAGCATCGGGGAGCTGTTTTTT. The full variable domain, its missing parts supplied by reference TRBV5-1 and TRBJ2-2, is KAGVTQTPRYLIKTRGQQVTLSCSPISGHRSVSWYQQTPGQGLQFLFEYFSETQRNKGNFPGRFSGRQFSNSRSEMNVSTLELGDSALYLCASSSSGTSIGELFFGEGSRLTVL.